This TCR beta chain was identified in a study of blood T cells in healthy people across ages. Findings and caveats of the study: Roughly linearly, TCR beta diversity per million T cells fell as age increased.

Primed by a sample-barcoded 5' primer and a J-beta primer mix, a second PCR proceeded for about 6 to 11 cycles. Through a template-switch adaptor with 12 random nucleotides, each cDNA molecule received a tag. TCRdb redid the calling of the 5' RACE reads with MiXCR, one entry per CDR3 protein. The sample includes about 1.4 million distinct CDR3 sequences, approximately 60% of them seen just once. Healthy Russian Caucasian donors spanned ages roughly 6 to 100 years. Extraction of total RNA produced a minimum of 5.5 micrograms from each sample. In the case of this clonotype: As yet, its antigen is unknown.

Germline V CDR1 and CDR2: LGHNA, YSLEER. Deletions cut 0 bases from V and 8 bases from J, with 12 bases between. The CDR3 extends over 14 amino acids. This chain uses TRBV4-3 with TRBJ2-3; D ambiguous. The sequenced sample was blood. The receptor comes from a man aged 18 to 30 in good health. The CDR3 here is CASSQDRTAGTQYF. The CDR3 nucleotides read TGCGCCAGCAGCCAAGATCGGACCGCCGGTACGCAGTATTTT.